The TCR beta chain described here comes from a study of blood T cell repertoires in COVID-19. Study details: COVID-19 samples collected from the United States, Italy and Spain covered acute and convalescent phases. T cells, B-cell-depleted T cells, or PBMCs provided the cDNA or gDNA that served as material.

The Seattle patients joined while their infection was active and were tracked longitudinally afterward. The CDR3 has 14 amino acids. Trimming stripped 5 bases from V and 2 bases from J, with 11 bases between. Per germline, CDR1 SGHKS and CDR2 YYEKEE (reference sequence). Per the original methods: By means of reference gene primer amplification, nucleated cell counts were estimated. This table comes from immunoSEQ multiplex PCR, and its TCRdb copy is limited to in-frame clones, with some not included. Clonal size and the V and J genes are those of that table, whereas D and trimming came from the DNA. This table has 150,000 or so clones, around 93% appearing once.

The sample was peripheral blood. V gene TRBV5-5 combines with J gene TRBJ1-3, with no clear D. The sequence came from a man aged 25 to 40 with COVID-19, enrolled during active disease. The CDR3 here is CASSQWGAGNTIYF. The CDR3 coding sequence is TGTGCCAGCAGTCAGTGGGGAGCTGGAAACACCATATATTTT.